Listed here are 19 T cell receptor beta chains from one sample, sequenced in a study of T cells in Graves' hyperthyroidism and ophthalmopathy. Template material for amplifying TCR beta CDR3 regions consisted of RNA transcripts. TCR CDR3 regions were first amplified by RT-PCR with HTBI primers. Each CDR3 protein is one row after TCRdb ran MiXCR on the multiplex PCR reads. Of roughly 380,000 distinct CDR3 sequences listed, over 15% are singletons. The specimen was blood. Every receptor here comes from a woman aged 40 to 50 with Graves' ophthalmopathy.

This clonotype was seen many times. V is TRBV27 and J is TRBJ2-2; no clear D gene. Germline V gene sequence: CDR1 MNHEY, CDR2 SMNVEV (reference sequence). CDR3 length: 14 amino acids. V was trimmed by 2 bases and J by 0 bases, leaving 4 bases between them. CDR3 DNA sequence: TGTGCCAGCAGTTTAGAGCCGAACACCGGGGAGCTGTTTTTT. Residues: CASSLEPNTGELFF.

This clonotype was recorded many times. The CDR3 loop reads CATSRDRGNSGNTIYF. CDR3 coding DNA: TGTGCCACCAGCAGAGATAGGGGGAACTCTGGAAACACCATATATTTT. The chain is built from TRBV15 and TRBJ1-3; weak D call: TRBD1 (6 bases). There are 16 residues in the CDR3. In germline, CDR1 is LNHNV, CDR2 YYDKDF (reference sequence). The V end was cut by 0 bases, the J end by 0 bases, with 9 bases between.

CDR3: CASVQFGNRDYGYTF. The CDR3 DNA sequence: TGTGCCAGCGTTCAATTCGGGAACAGGGACTATGGCTACACCTTC. This chain connects TRBV6-5 to TRBJ1-2, with a possible D match to TRBD1 (6 bases). Trimming shortened V by 8 bases and J by 3 bases, and 19 bases separated the two germline ends. The CDR3 is 15 amino acids. The germline gives CDR1 MNHEY, CDR2 SVGAGI.

The table lists this clonotype with many counts. The V gene is TRBV19, the J gene TRBJ1-5, with TRBD1 as a possible D gene (6 bases). V shed 3 bases and J shed 1 base, with 19 bases lying between them. The CDR3 runs to 18 residues. Germline values: CDR1 LNHDA, CDR2 SQIVND (reference sequence). The CDR3 here is CASSIGMGVGQSNQPQHF. The CDR3 DNA reads as TGTGCCAGTAGTATTGGCATGGGGGTCGGACAGAGCAATCAGCCCCAGCATTTT.

This clonotype occurred many times. The genes are TRBV6-1 and TRBJ1-2; tentatively, D is TRBD1 (5 bases). CDR3 length equals 16 residues. Trimming took off 5 bases at V and 0 bases at J, with 16 bases between the two ends. In germline, CDR1 is MNHNS, CDR2 SASEGT. CDR3 region: CASSPLDRASNYGYTF. CDR3 bases: TGTGCCAGCAGTCCTCTTGACAGAGCCTCTAACTATGGCTACACCTTC.

The chain carries TRBV6-2 or TRBV6-3 and TRBJ1-5, with D perhaps matching TRBD1 (5 bases). With 2 bases removed from V and 5 bases from J, the gap between germline ends came to 7 bases. The CDR3 has 13 amino acids. Per the germline V gene, CDR1 is MNHEY and CDR2 is SVGEGT. The CDR3 reads CASSYPGDQPQHF. The DNA of the CDR3 is TGTGCCAGCAGTTACCCGGGGGATCAGCCCCAGCATTTT.

This chain links TRBV5-6 with TRBJ2-2, with 9 nucleotides matching TRBD2. CDR3 length equals 20 residues. V shed 7 bases, J shed 0 bases, and the junction held 19 bases outside the gene matches. Germline CDR1 reads SGHDT; CDR2 reads YYEEEE. CDR3 in DNA: TGTGCCAGCCTCCTAACTCCTAAAACGACTAGCGGACCGAACACCGGGGAGCTGTTTTTT. It specifies CASLLTPKTTSGPNTGELFF. Supplemented by reference TRBV5-6 and TRBJ2-2, the full variable domain reads DAGVTQSPTHLIKTRGQQVTLRCSPKSGHDTVSWYQQALGQGPQFIFQYYEEEERQRGNFPDRFSGHQFPNYSSELNVNALLLGDSALYLCASLLTPKTTSGPNTGELFFGEGSRLTVL.

This clonotype was found many times. The chain has TRBV6-2 or TRBV6-3 and TRBJ1-5; D call uncertain. Per germline, CDR1 MNHEY and CDR2 SVGEGT. V lost 2 bases to trimming and J lost 15 bases, with 14 bases between them. This CDR3 is built from 12 residues. The CDR3 sequence is CASSYRPDDWHF. CDR3 DNA sequence: TGTGCCAGCAGTTACCGTCCCGACGACTGGCATTTT.

In this sample, this clonotype turned up many times. V and J are TRBV4-1 and TRBJ1-1; TRBD1 might be the D (6 bases). CDR3 length: 14 amino acids. The germline V gene encodes CDR1 MGHRA and CDR2 YSYEKL. V shed 4 bases and J shed 5 bases, with 14 bases lying between them. CDR3 DNA: TGCGCCAGCAGCCCAATTAAGGGGGAAACTGAAGCTTTCTTT. Protein: CASSPIKGETEAFF.

CDR3 nucleotide sequence: TGTGCCAGCAGCTTAGACTCAGGGGGTTTCCAGCCCCAGCATTTT. Residues: CASSLDSGGFQPQHF. J is TRBJ1-5 and V is TRBV7-2, with TRBD1 matching over 7 bases. The J segment lost 7 bases and the V segment lost 1 base, leaving 7 bases of the junction unmatched. CDR1 and CDR2 (germline): SGHTA, FQGNSA. This CDR3 is built from 15 residues.

The rearrangement uses TRBV2 and TRBJ2-5, with D perhaps matching TRBD1 (6 bases). V lost 4 bases, J lost 6 bases, and 15 bases lay in between. CDR1 is SNHLY and CDR2 is FYNNEI in the germline V gene. The CDR3 spans 14 residues. The DNA of the CDR3 is TGTGCCAGCAGTGGGACAGTTTCCTGGAAGACCCAGTACTTC. Amino acids: CASSGTVSWKTQYF.

This clonotype was counted ten times or more. This sequence joins TRBV12-3 or TRBV12-4 and TRBJ1-2, with D tentatively TRBD1 (5 bases). CDR3 length: 13 residues. V lost 3 bases and J 3 bases, leaving 8 bases between the germline ends. The CDR3 DNA reads as TGTGCCAGCAGTTTGGGGGGTCACTATGGCTACACCTTC. This translates into CASSLGGHYGYTF.

This clonotype was picked up many times. This may be a read error: a much more frequent sequence differs by one nucleotide. The genes are TRBV2 and TRBJ1-1, with D perhaps matching TRBD1 (6 bases). Trimming stripped 0 bases from V and 10 bases from J, with 12 bases between. The CDR3 runs 13 residues. CDR1 SNHLY and CDR2 FYNNEI come from the germline V gene. CDR3 nucleotide sequence: TGTGCCAGCAGTGAAGCTAGGGGGGGTGGAGCTTTCTTT. This codes for CASSEARGGGAFF. Variable domain in full (rest from reference TRBV2 and TRBJ1-1): EPEVTQTPSHQVTQMGQEVILRCVPISNHLYFYWYRQILGQKVEFLVSFYNNEISEKSEIFDDQFSVERPDGSNFTLKIRSTKLEDSAMYFCASSEARGGGAFFGQGTRLTVV.

In this sample, this clonotype turned up many times. J is TRBJ2-6 and V is TRBV27; D is perhaps TRBD1 (6 bases). The germline V and J ends were trimmed by 5 bases and 2 bases, with 16 bases remaining between them. Germline V gene data show CDR1 as MNHEY and CDR2 as SMNVEV (reference sequence). CDR3 length: 17 amino acids. CDR3 region: CASSKRDITTGANVLTF. Here the CDR3 DNA reads TGTGCCAGCAGTAAGAGGGACATTACGACTGGGGCCAACGTCCTGACTTTC.

In this sample, this clonotype turned up a few times. This chain joins TRBV5-1 and TRBJ2-2; no definite D call. The CDR3 has 15 residues. The V end lost 4 bases, the J end lost 6 bases, and 16 bases lay between the germline ends. CDR1 is SGHRS and CDR2 is YFSETQ in the germline V gene. CDR3 loop: CASSPGPTWAGELFF. CDR3 DNA: TGCGCCAGCAGCCCGGGCCCCACCTGGGCCGGGGAGCTGTTTTTT.

The table lists this clonotype with many counts. The chain recombines TRBV20-1 with TRBJ2-4; TRBD2 matches at 10 bases. The germline V gene has CDR1 DFQATT and CDR2 SNEGSKA (reference sequence). The CDR3 totals 16 residues. V shed 6 bases, J shed 8 bases, and the junction held 16 bases outside the gene matches. In DNA form, the CDR3 reads TGCAGTGCCCAACCGGGACTAGCGAAGATCGGGGACATTCAGTACTTC. Amino acid sequence: CSAQPGLAKIGDIQYF.

This clonotype came up many times. This chain links TRBV6-1 with TRBJ1-2; D may be TRBD1 (5 bases). The CDR3 has 13 residues. Germline V gene lookup returns CDR1 MNHNS and CDR2 SASEGT. The V end lost 3 bases, the J end lost 6 bases, and 11 bases lay between the germline ends. The CDR3 reads CASSETAFNGYTF. The CDR3 DNA sequence: TGTGCCAGCAGTGAGACAGCGTTCAATGGCTACACCTTC.

Ten or more counts support this clonotype. The V gene is TRBV6-2 or TRBV6-3, the J gene TRBJ2-2, with 7 positions matching TRBD1. The length of the CDR3 is 14 residues. Unmatched junction bases numbered 5, after V lost 7 bases and J lost 3 bases. Germline V gives CDR1 MNHEY, CDR2 SVGEGT. In nucleotides, the CDR3 is TGTGCCAGCAACCAGGGGGATCACACCGGGGAGCTGTTTTTT. Its translation: CASNQGDHTGELFF.

At least ten counts were recorded for this clonotype. The chain links TRBV20-1 to TRBJ2-2, with 7 bases fitting TRBD1. Looked up from germline, CDR1 is DFQATT and CDR2 is SNEGSKA (reference sequence). This CDR3 has 13 amino acids. As DNA, the CDR3 is TGCAGCGGGCGGACAGGACCCCCCGGGGAGCTGTTTTTT. The encoded protein is CSGRTGPPGELFF.